The present T cell receptor beta chain was sequenced within a study of T cell responses to AZD1222 COVID-19 vaccine. General study points: The donor cohort was predominantly white British with a female majority, and clonal diversity may have been underestimated.

This CDR3 is 11 amino acids long. The germline CDR1 and CDR2 sequences are LNHNV and YYDKDF (reference sequence). The V end was cut by 5 bases, the J end by 1 base, with 2 bases between. With regard to this clone: Antigen: not known.

Repertoires were generated with immunoSEQ multiplex PCR, while TCRdb's copy carries only in-frame clones and drops some. The sample lists around 30,000 clones, approximately 93% occurring once. The gene calls are TRBV15 and TRBJ2-5, with D uncertain. Sequencing used peripheral blood, obtained on day 0 of AZD1222 vaccination. The receptor was isolated from an adult in good health. CDR3 sequence: CATSAQETQYF. The CDR3 DNA sequence: TGTGCCACCAGCGCCCAAGAGACCCAGTACTTC.